A selection of T cell receptor beta chains follows, all from one sample in a study of blood T cell repertoires in COVID-19. Assay used: immunoSEQ multiplex PCR; TCRdb lists only in-frame clones, some missing. The sample records just over 90,000 clones, more than 65% being singletons. The sample taken for sequencing was peripheral blood. The receptors stem from a human donor in a cohort sampled during active COVID-19. Each CDR3 is given with its conserved first and last residue. Fields, in order: V gene, D gene, CDR3 length, J gene, clone size, CDR3 DNA, CDR3 protein. A D gene is named only where the DNA matches it firmly. Clone size, where shown, is once, few, many, or a class for clones that have expanded.

V: TRBV6-1
D: TRBD2
length: 15
J: TRBJ2-7
size: few
DNA: TGTGCCAGCACTGAAGCGGGAGGGGCCTCCTACGAGCAGTACTTC
CDR3: CASTEAGGASYEQYF

V: TRBV2
D: .
length: 12
J: TRBJ1-4
size: .
DNA: TGTGCCAGTTCGGGGGTTAGCGAAAAACTGTTTTTT
CDR3: CASSGVSEKLFF

V: TRBV5-1
D: .
length: 12
J: TRBJ2-7
size: .
DNA: TGCGCCAGCAGCTTGTATGGCGGCGAGCAGTACTTC
CDR3: CASSLYGGEQYF

V: TRBV3-1/TRBV3-2
D: TRBD1
length: 14
J: TRBJ1-5
size: .
DNA: TGTGCCAGCAGCCAGGGGACAGGTAATCAGCCCCAGCATTTT
CDR3: CASSQGTGNQPQHF

V: TRBV2
D: .
length: 14
J: TRBJ2-1
size: once
DNA: TGTGCCAGCAACCTGAACGGGGGAAGAGGTGAGCAGTTCTTC
CDR3: CASNLNGGRGEQFF

V: TRBV3-1/TRBV3-2
D: .
length: 13
J: TRBJ2-5
size: .
DNA: TGTGCCAGCAGCATGGGAGCTAAGGAGACCCAGTACTTC
CDR3: CASSMGAKETQYF

V: TRBV28
D: .
length: 14
J: TRBJ2-7
size: .
DNA: TGTGCCAGCAGACCCGGGACTCAAAACTACGAGCAGTACTTC
CDR3: CASRPGTQNYEQYF

V: TRBV1
D: .
length: 14
J: TRBJ2-5
size: .
DNA: TGCACCAGCAGCCAAGCGGGAGGACCTGAGACCCAGTACTTC
CDR3: CTSSQAGGPETQYF

V: TRBV12-3/TRBV12-4
D: .
length: 13
J: TRBJ2-2
size: once
DNA: TGTGCCAGCAGGCAGACTGGTACCGGGGAGCTGTTTTTT
CDR3: CASRQTGTGELFF

V: TRBV9
D: .
length: 14
J: TRBJ2-2
size: .
DNA: TGTGCCAGCAGCGTAGGGAGAATTCCCGGGGAGCTGTTTTTT
CDR3: CASSVGRIPGELFF

V: TRBV2
D: TRBD2
length: 14
J: TRBJ2-5
size: .
DNA: TGTGCCAGCAGTGAATGGGGAGGGCAAGAGACCCAGTACTTC
CDR3: CASSEWGGQETQYF

V: TRBV6-6
D: .
length: 16
J: TRBJ1-3
size: few
DNA: TGTGCCAGCAGTTACGGACTGGGGTCCGAAGGAAACACCATATATTTT
CDR3: CASSYGLGSEGNTIYF

V: TRBV10-2
D: TRBD2
length: 14
J: TRBJ2-7
size: .
DNA: TGCGCCAGCTCCTTAGCGGGGGGCGCCTACGAGCAGTACTTC
CDR3: CASSLAGGAYEQYF

V: TRBV18
D: .
length: 14
J: TRBJ1-1
size: .
DNA: TGTGCCAGCTCACCACGGGCGGGGAACACTGAAGCTTTCTTT
CDR3: CASSPRAGNTEAFF

V: TRBV2
D: .
length: 13
J: TRBJ2-7
size: .
DNA: TGTGCCAGCAGAGAGTGGAGGGCTGGGGAGCAGTACTTC
CDR3: CASREWRAGEQYF

V: TRBV19
D: TRBD1
length: 14
J: TRBJ2-1
size: .
DNA: TGTGCCAGTAGAGCCAGGGACAGGGAAGGGGAGCAGTTCTTC
CDR3: CASRARDREGEQFF

V: TRBV6-5
D: .
length: 13
J: TRBJ1-3
size: .
DNA: TGTGCCAGCGGGGCAGACTCTGGAAACACCATATATTTT
CDR3: CASGADSGNTIYF

V: TRBV5-1
D: .
length: 16
J: TRBJ2-7
size: .
DNA: TGCGCCAGCAGCTTGCCTTTATCGGCAGGTCGATACGAGCAGTACTTC
CDR3: CASSLPLSAGRYEQYF

V: TRBV4-1
D: TRBD2
length: 15
J: TRBJ2-1
size: once
DNA: TGCGCCAGCAGCTTCCGGACTAGCGGGGGAAATGAGCAGTTCTTC
CDR3: CASSFRTSGGNEQFF

V: TRBV7-9
D: TRBD1
length: 14
J: TRBJ1-2
size: .
DNA: TGTGCCAGCAGCTCGCGCGGGACAGGAGAAGGCTACACCTTC
CDR3: CASSSRGTGEGYTF

V: TRBV3-1/TRBV3-2
D: .
length: 17
J: TRBJ2-7
size: .
DNA: TGTGCCAGCAGCCAACTGCCGGGGGAGACGAGGTCCTACGAGCAGTACTTC
CDR3: CASSQLPGETRSYEQYF

V: TRBV5-4
D: .
length: 16
J: TRBJ2-5
size: .
DNA: TGTGCCAGCAGCTTGGAACCCAGCGGCATACAGGAGACCCAGTACTTC
CDR3: CASSLEPSGIQETQYF

V: TRBV28
D: TRBD2
length: 19
J: TRBJ2-1
size: .
DNA: TGTGCCAGCAGTTCCCCGACTAGCGGGGGACTAAGCTCCTACAATGAGCAGTTCTTC
CDR3: CASSSPTSGGLSSYNEQFF

V: TRBV25-1
D: .
length: 14
J: TRBJ2-1
size: .
DNA: TGTGCCAGCAGTGATCGTCCAGGGGTGGCTGAGCAGTTCTTC
CDR3: CASSDRPGVAEQFF

V: TRBV6-5
D: TRBD2
length: 14
J: TRBJ2-1
size: .
DNA: TGTGCCAGCAAACTAGCGGGAGGGCCCGCTGAGCAGTTCTTC
CDR3: CASKLAGGPAEQFF

V: TRBV12-3/TRBV12-4
D: .
length: 12
J: TRBJ1-5
size: few
DNA: TGTGCCAGCAGTTACAGTAATCAGCCCCAGCATTTT
CDR3: CASSYSNQPQHF

V: TRBV14
D: .
length: 12
J: TRBJ2-7
size: .
DNA: TGTGCCAGCAGCCGTACTTTCTACGAGCAGTACTTC
CDR3: CASSRTFYEQYF